This T cell receptor (beta chain) is drawn from a study of blood T cell repertoires in COVID-19. Data came from immunoSEQ multiplex PCR; TCRdb stores just in-frame clones and leaves some out. The sample includes over 300,000 clones, 90% of them seen just once. The CDR3 is 14 residues long. CDR1 and CDR2 from the germline V gene are SQVTM and ANQGSEA. V gave up 5 bases and J gave up 1 base, with 11 bases separating them. V and J are TRBV29-1 and TRBJ2-2; possibly TRBD1 for D (6 bases). The sequencing sample was made of peripheral blood. The clonotype was recovered from a man between 18 and 35 years old with active or convalescent COVID-19. The CDR3 DNA is TGCAGCGTTAAGACAGGAAAGAACACCGGGGAGCTGTTTTTT. It translates to CSVKTGKNTGELFF.